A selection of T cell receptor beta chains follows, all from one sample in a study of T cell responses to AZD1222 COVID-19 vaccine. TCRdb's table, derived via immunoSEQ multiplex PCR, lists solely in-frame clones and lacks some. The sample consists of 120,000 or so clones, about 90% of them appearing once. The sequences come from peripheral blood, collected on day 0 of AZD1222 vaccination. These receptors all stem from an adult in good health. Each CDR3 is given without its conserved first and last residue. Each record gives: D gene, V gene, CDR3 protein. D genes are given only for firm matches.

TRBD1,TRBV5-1,ASSQDRMHYTEAF
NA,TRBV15,ATSRRQVNTEAF
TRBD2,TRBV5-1,ASSPPGLAGGAGDTQY
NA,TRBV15,ATQETNNQPQH
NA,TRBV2,ASSPNQGGTGELF
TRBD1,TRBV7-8,ASSLDGDRITDTQY
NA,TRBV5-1,ASSFGQVRNIQY
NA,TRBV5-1,ASSSEGSGNTIY
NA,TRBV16,ASSPRRESQPQH
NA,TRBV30,AWKGLAARRLLYGYT
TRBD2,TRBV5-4,ASSSALAGEETQY
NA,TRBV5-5,ASTLGLGSWNQETQY
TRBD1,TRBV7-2,ASSGGGQGLNGYT
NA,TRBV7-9,ASSFTGPYEKLF
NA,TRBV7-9,ASSLSREVAF
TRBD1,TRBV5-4,ASSLAATDRGDGYT
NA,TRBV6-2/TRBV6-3,ASSYSRLPDYGYT
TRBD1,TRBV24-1,ATSDRGGQAPLAGGYT